This TCR beta chain was identified during a study of control samples from healthy donors and cancer patients. CDR3 length: 16 residues. V shed 5 bases, J shed 2 bases, and the junction held 6 bases outside the gene matches. CDR1 is SGHAT, CDR2 FQNNGV, per germline. Sequencing was performed with immunoSEQ multiplex PCR; in TCRdb, only in-frame clones are kept and a portion is missing. Seen here are roughly 190,000 clones, 91% observed once, and the top ten hold 1.5%. This TCR derives from a woman aged 25 to 39 in good health. This sequence joins TRBV11-2 and TRBJ2-3; 11 nucleotides match TRBD2. The material sequenced was blood. CDR3 nucleotides: TGTGCCAGCAGCCGTAGACTAGCGGGGCTCACAGATACGCAGTATTTT. As protein: CASSRRLAGLTDTQYF.